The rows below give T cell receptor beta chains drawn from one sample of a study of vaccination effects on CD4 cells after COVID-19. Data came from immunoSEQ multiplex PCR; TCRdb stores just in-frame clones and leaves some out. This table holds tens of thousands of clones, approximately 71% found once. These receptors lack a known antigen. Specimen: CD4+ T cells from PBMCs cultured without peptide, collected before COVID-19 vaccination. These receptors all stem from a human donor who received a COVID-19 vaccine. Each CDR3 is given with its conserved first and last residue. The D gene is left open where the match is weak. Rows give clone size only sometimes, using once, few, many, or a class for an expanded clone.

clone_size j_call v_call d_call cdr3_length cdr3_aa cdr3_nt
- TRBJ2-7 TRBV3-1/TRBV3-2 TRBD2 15 CASSQVLAARSEQYF TGTGCCAGCAGCCAAGTTCTAGCGGCCCGGTCCGAGCAGTACTTC
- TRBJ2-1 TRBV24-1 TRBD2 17 CATSDSRTSGNYNEQFF TGTGCCACCAGTGATTCAAGGACTAGCGGGAATTACAATGAGCAGTTCTTC
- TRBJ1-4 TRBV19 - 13 CATSKRVGEKLFF TGTGCCACTAGTAAGAGGGTTGGTGAAAAACTGTTTTTT
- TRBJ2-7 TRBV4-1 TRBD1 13 CASSLQTGYEQYF TGCGCCAGCAGCCTACAGACAGGGTACGAGCAGTACTTC
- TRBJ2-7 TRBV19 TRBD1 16 CASSITPGQGRYEQYF TGTGCCAGTAGTATAACACCGGGACAGGGGAGATACGAGCAGTACTTC
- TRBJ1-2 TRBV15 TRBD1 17 CATSRNLEDRDRGIYTF TGTGCCACCAGCAGGAATTTAGAAGACCGGGACAGGGGGATCTACACCTTC
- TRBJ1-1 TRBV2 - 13 CASSEDPNTEAFF TGTGCCAGCAGTGAGGACCCGAACACTGAAGCTTTCTTT
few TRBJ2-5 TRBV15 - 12 CATSRDWETQYF TGTGCCACCAGCAGAGATTGGGAGACCCAGTACTTC
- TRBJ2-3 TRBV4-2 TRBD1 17 CASSQEWADRATDTQYF TGTGCCAGCAGCCAAGAGTGGGCGGACAGGGCGACAGATACGCAGTATTTT
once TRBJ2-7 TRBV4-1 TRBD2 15 CASRTTSGVSYEQYF TGCGCCAGCAGGACCACTAGCGGGGTCTCCTACGAGCAGTACTTC
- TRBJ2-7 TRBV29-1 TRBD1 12 CSVMGTDYEQYF TGCAGCGTGATGGGGACAGATTACGAGCAGTACTTC
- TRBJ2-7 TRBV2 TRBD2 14 CASRSLAGKAEQYF TGTGCCAGCAGATCCTTAGCGGGAAAGGCCGAGCAGTACTTC
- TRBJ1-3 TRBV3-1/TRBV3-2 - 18 CASSQVGRATTSGNTIYF TGTGCCAGCAGCCAAGTGGGCAGGGCCACCACCTCTGGAAACACCATATATTTT
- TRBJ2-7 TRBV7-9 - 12 CASSLELYAQYF TGTGCCAGCAGCTTAGAGCTGTACGCGCAGTACTTC
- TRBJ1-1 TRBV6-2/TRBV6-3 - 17 CASSFSVARGGATEAFF TGTGCCAGCAGTTTTTCGGTCGCCCGTGGGGGGGCCACTGAAGCTTTCTTT
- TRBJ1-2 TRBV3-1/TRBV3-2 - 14 CASSQLGASYGYTF TGTGCCAGCAGCCAACTGGGGGCCAGTTATGGCTACACCTTC
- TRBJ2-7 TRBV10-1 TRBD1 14 CASSEAVRTGRLVF TGCGCCAGCAGTGAGGCGGTCAGGACAGGGCGCCTTGTTTTC
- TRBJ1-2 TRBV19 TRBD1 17 CASRRNPGQGGFGGYTF TGTGCCAGTAGACGGAACCCGGGACAGGGAGGCTTCGGTGGCTACACCTTC
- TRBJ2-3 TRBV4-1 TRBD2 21 CASSQVMGISGRPHSTDTQYF TGCGCCAGCAGCCAAGTTATGGGGATCAGCGGGAGGCCTCATAGCACAGATACGCAGTATTTT
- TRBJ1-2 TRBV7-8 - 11 CASSQGYGYTF TGTGCCAGCAGCCAGGGGTATGGCTACACCTTC
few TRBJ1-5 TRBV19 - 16 CASSIDYAGGNQPQHF TGTGCCAGTAGTATAGACTATGCAGGGGGCAATCAGCCCCAGCATTTT
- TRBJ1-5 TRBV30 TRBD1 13 CAWSGQANQPQHF TGTGCCTGGAGCGGACAGGCCAATCAGCCCCAGCATTTT
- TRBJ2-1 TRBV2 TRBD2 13 CASSAGLAGEQFF TGTGCCAGCAGTGCGGGACTAGCGGGCGAGCAGTTCTTC
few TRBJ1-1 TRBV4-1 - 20 CASSHDRQGSSRLSNTEAFF TGCGCCAGCAGCCACGACCGGCAGGGTAGTAGTAGGTTGTCGAACACTGAAGCTTTCTTT
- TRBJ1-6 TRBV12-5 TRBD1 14 CASGLGQGNSPLHF TGTGCTAGTGGCCTAGGACAGGGTAATTCACCCCTCCACTTT
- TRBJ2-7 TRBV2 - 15 CASSGNEPAPREQYF TGTGCCAGCAGTGGAAATGAGCCGGCCCCACGGGAGCAGTACTTC
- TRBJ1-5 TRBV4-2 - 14 CASSQDQSNQPQHF TGTGCCAGCAGCCAAGATCAAAGCAATCAGCCCCAGCATTTT
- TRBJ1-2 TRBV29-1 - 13 CSVDDRANYGYTF TGCAGCGTTGATGACAGAGCTAACTATGGCTACACCTTC
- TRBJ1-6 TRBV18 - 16 CASSPPPGQPNSPLHF TGTGCCAGCTCACCACCTCCGGGACAACCTAATTCACCCCTCCACTTT
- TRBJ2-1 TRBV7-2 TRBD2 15 CASRPRGVSYNEQFF TGTGCCAGCAGGCCGCGGGGGGTCTCCTACAATGAGCAGTTCTTC
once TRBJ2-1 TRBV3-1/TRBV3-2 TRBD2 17 CASSQPSGRAGGNEQFF TGTGCCAGCAGCCAACCTAGCGGGAGGGCCGGGGGCAATGAGCAGTTCTTC
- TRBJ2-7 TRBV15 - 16 CATSRDSGFLIYEQYF TGTGCCACCAGCAGAGATTCAGGGTTTCTTATCTACGAGCAGTACTTC
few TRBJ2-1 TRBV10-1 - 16 CASSESQQIPYNEQFF TGCGCCAGCAGTGAGTCGCAACAGATTCCCTACAATGAGCAGTTCTTC
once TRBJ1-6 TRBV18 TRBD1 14 CASSPVDRVAPLHF TGTGCCAGCTCACCAGTGGACAGGGTTGCACCCCTCCACTTT
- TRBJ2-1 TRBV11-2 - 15 CASTPGVSSYNEQFF TGTGCCAGCACCCCGGGGGTGAGCTCCTACAATGAGCAGTTCTTC
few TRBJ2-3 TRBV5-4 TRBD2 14 CASSLTSGSDTQYF TGTGCCAGCAGCTTGACTAGCGGGAGTGATACGCAGTATTTT
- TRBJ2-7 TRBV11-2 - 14 CASSLVRRPGEQYF TGTGCCAGCAGCTTAGTTCGCCGACCTGGCGAGCAGTACTTC
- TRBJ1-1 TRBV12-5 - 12 CASGLPAGRAFF TGTGCTAGTGGTTTGCCCGCCGGGAGAGCTTTCTTT
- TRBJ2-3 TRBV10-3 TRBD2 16 CAISEPGLVFADTQYF TGTGCCATCAGTGAACCGGGACTAGTTTTTGCAGATACGCAGTATTTT
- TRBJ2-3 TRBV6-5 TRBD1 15 CASTFPGQGADTQYF TGTGCCAGCACCTTCCCGGGACAGGGTGCAGATACGCAGTATTTT
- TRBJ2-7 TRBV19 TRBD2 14 CASSITGTTYEQYF TGTGCCAGTAGTATAACCGGGACTACCTACGAGCAGTACTTC
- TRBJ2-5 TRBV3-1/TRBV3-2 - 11 CASSQRETQYF TGTGCCAGCAGCCAACGGGAGACCCAGTACTTC
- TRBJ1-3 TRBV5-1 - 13 CASSLRGGNTIYF TGCGCCAGCAGCTTGAGAGGTGGAAACACCATATATTTT
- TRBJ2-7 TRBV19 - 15 CASSISDTGRGEQYF TGTGCCAGTAGTATAAGTGACACCGGGAGAGGAGAGCAGTACTTC
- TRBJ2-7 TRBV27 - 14 CASSVQLTSYEQYF TGTGCCAGCAGTGTTCAACTCACCTCCTACGAGCAGTACTTC
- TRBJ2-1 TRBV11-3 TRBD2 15 CASSPPGTSGGIRFF TGTGCCAGCAGCCCGCCCGGGACTAGCGGGGGAATAAGGTTCTTC
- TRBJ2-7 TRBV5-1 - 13 CASSRGGGYEQYF TGCGCCAGCAGCCGGGGCGGCGGGTACGAGCAGTACTTC
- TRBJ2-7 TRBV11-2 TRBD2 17 CASSLGGVAGALYEQYF TGTGCCAGCAGCTTAGGTGGCGTAGCGGGAGCTCTCTACGAGCAGTACTTC
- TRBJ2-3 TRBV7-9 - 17 CASSPSGWAGSTDTQYF TGTGCCAGCAGCCCATCCGGCTGGGCTGGTAGCACAGATACGCAGTATTTT
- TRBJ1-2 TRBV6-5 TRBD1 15 CASSPTKDRASGYTF TGTGCCAGCAGCCCCACGAAGGACAGGGCCTCCGGCTACACCTTC
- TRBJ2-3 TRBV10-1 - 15 CASSESGHSTDTQYF TGCGCCAGCAGTGAGTCGGGGCATTCCACAGATACGCAGTATTTT
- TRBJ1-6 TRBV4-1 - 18 CASSQDKSRRLGNSPLHF TGCGCCAGCAGCCAAGATAAAAGTAGGCGTTTAGGGAATTCACCCCTCCACTTT
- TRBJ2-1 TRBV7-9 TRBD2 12 CASSASGSAQFF TGTGCCAGCAGCGCTAGCGGTAGTGCGCAGTTCTTC
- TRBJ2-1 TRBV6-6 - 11 CASRIVGEQFF TGTGCCAGCAGAATCGTCGGTGAGCAGTTCTTC
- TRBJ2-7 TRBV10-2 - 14 CASSEPHRSYEQYF TGCGCCAGCAGTGAGCCCCACAGGTCCTACGAGCAGTACTTC